These T cell receptor beta chains were read from a single sample in a study of T cells in Graves' hyperthyroidism and ophthalmopathy. TCRdb used MiXCR to reprocess the multiplex PCR reads, holding one entry per CDR3 protein. Among approximately 330,000 distinct CDR3 sequences listed, roughly a fifth were seen once. What was sequenced was blood. These receptors were taken from a woman between 50 and 59 years old with Graves' hyperthyroidism. Each CDR3 is given with its conserved first and last residue. D genes are given only for firm matches. Not all rows give a size; the values are once, few, many and, for expanded clones, a class.

V gene	D gene	clone size	J gene	CDR3 DNA	CDR3 protein
TRBV28	.	.	TRBJ2-7	TGTGCCAGCAGTTTTTGGGGGCCGCGATCCTACGAGCAGTACTTC	CASSFWGPRSYEQYF
TRBV15	TRBD1	many	TRBJ2-1	TGTGCCACCAGCAGAGAGCCCAGGGGGCGGTACAATGAGCAGTTCTTC	CATSREPRGRYNEQFF
TRBV27	.	few	TRBJ2-6	TGTGCCAGCATGAAGAGCTCTGGGGCCAACGTCCTGACTTTC	CASMKSSGANVLTF
TRBV3-1	TRBD1	many	TRBJ1-2	TGTGCCAGCAGCCTTGGACAGGGTAAAGGCCCCGGTGGCTACACCTTC	CASSLGQGKGPGGYTF
TRBV20-1	TRBD2	few	TRBJ2-3	TGCAGTGCTTGGACTAGCGGGGATACGCAGTATTTT	CSAWTSGDTQYF
TRBV5-6	TRBD2	many	TRBJ2-1	TGTGCCAGCAGCTTGGGGACTAGCTTAACCGAGCAGTTCTTC	CASSLGTSLTEQFF
TRBV3-1	.	many	TRBJ2-3	TGTGCCAGCAGCCCTAGGCAGGGCCGCACAGATACGCAGTATTTT	CASSPRQGRTDTQYF
TRBV5-1	.	many	TRBJ2-5	TGCGCCAGCAGCCGCGGACAGGGAGGGGAGACCCAGTACTTC	CASSRGQGGETQYF
TRBV20-1	.	many	TRBJ2-7	TGCAGTGCCGGGGTTAAGGGTTACGAGCAGTACTTC	CSAGVKGYEQYF
TRBV7-2	TRBD1	many	TRBJ1-1	TGTGCCAGCAGCCCGGACAGGGGGCGACGGGACACTGAAGCTTTCTTT	CASSPDRGRRDTEAFF
TRBV4-1	.	many	TRBJ1-6	TGCGCCAGCAGCCAAGATTCGGGTGACAGCGCCTATAATTCACCCCTCCACTTT	CASSQDSGDSAYNSPLHF
TRBV20-1	TRBD1	.	TRBJ1-4	TGCAGTGCTAGGGCCGGGACAGGGCCTGAAAAACTGTTTTTT	CSARAGTGPEKLFF
TRBV27	.	.	TRBJ2-6	TGTGCCAGCAGTTTGACGGGGATCTCTGGGGCCAACGTCCTGACTTTC	CASSLTGISGANVLTF
TRBV7-6	TRBD2	.	TRBJ2-1	TGTGCCAGCAGCTTTGGGGCGGGAGGCCGTTACAATGAGCAGTTCTTC	CASSFGAGGRYNEQFF
TRBV29-1	.	.	TRBJ1-1	TGCAGCGTTGAAGCGCTAGCGGGGGCTGAAACTTTCTTT	CSVEALAGAETFF
TRBV6-1	.	few	TRBJ2-2	TGTGCCAGCAGTCGGTCTGGGGGCTCCGGGGAGCTGTTTTTT	CASSRSGGSGELFF
TRBV4-2	TRBD2	few	TRBJ2-1	TGTGCCAGCAGCCAGACGAGGGCTAGCGGAAGGGGTAATGAGCAGTTCTTC	CASSQTRASGRGNEQFF
TRBV27	TRBD2	many	TRBJ2-3	TGTGCCAGCAGGCTGACTAGCGGGGCTCCAGATACGCAGTATTTT	CASRLTSGAPDTQYF
TRBV18	TRBD1	few	TRBJ2-6	TGTGCCAGCTCAAAGACAGGGGCGGATTACTCTGGGGCCAACGTCCTGACTTTC	CASSKTGADYSGANVLTF
TRBV13	.	many	TRBJ2-7	TGTGCCAGCAGCTTAGGCGGCGTTTCCTACGAGCAGTACTTC	CASSLGGVSYEQYF
TRBV12-3/TRBV12-4	.	.	TRBJ1-1	TGTGCCAGCAGCCCCGACAGGCGGACTGAAGCTTTCTTT	CASSPDRRTEAFF
TRBV18	TRBD1	many	TRBJ2-7	TGTGCCAGCCCCACGACGACAGGGACCGACGAGCAGTACTTC	CASPTTTGTDEQYF
TRBV6-1	TRBD1	.	TRBJ2-1	TGTGCCAGCAAAAAGACAGGGACTGAGCAGTTCTTC	CASKKTGTEQFF
TRBV12-3/TRBV12-4	.	many	TRBJ2-1	TGTGCCAGCAGTCCCTCTAAGAGATCCTACAATGAGCAGTTCTTC	CASSPSKRSYNEQFF
TRBV2	TRBD1	.	TRBJ2-5	TGTGCCAGCAGGGCCGACAGGGTGCACCAAGAGACCCAGTACTTC	CASRADRVHQETQYF
TRBV2	TRBD1	once	TRBJ2-5	TGTGCCAGCAGTTCCACAGGGGGTCAAAAAGAGACCCAGTACTTC	CASSSTGGQKETQYF
TRBV27	.	few	TRBJ1-5	TGTGCCAGCAGTTTACGGCAGCCCCAGCATTTT	CASSLRQPQHF
TRBV4-1	TRBD1	many	TRBJ2-7	TGCGCCAGCAGCCAAGGGACAGGGGGCGCCCTGGGCCTCTACGAGCAGTACTTC	CASSQGTGGALGLYEQYF
TRBV6-1	TRBD2	.	TRBJ2-7	TGTGCCAGCAGCCACTGGCTAGCGGGGGGGCTGATCTACGAGCAGTACTTC	CASSHWLAGGLIYEQYF
TRBV24-1	TRBD1	once	TRBJ2-1	TGTGCCACCAAACCCGGGACAGGGTTCTACAATGAGCAGTTCTTC	CATKPGTGFYNEQFF
TRBV6-2/TRBV6-3	TRBD1	few	TRBJ1-6	TGTGCCAGCAAAAAGGGGGCAAATTCACCCCTCCACTTT	CASKKGANSPLHF
TRBV2	.	.	TRBJ1-1	TGTGCCAGCTCACCAGGAAGCAGTAACACTGAAGCTTTCTTT	CASSPGSSNTEAFF
TRBV30	.	many	TRBJ1-1	TGTGCCTGGAGTTCGGGGCTGTCGGAGGCTGAAGCTTTCTTT	CAWSSGLSEAEAFF
TRBV11-2	TRBD2	.	TRBJ2-2	TGTGCCAGCAGCTTAGATCACAGCGGGAGTAACACCGGGGAGCTGTTTTTT	CASSLDHSGSNTGELFF
TRBV12-3/TRBV12-4	.	once	TRBJ2-5	TGTGCCAGCAGCCAAGAGCCATTAGCGGAAGGAGAGACCCAGTACTTC	CASSQEPLAEGETQYF
TRBV18	.	few	TRBJ1-2	TGTGCCAGCTCACCACAGGAGCCTTCCCTTAACTATGGCTACACCTTC	CASSPQEPSLNYGYTF
TRBV27	.	.	TRBJ1-1	TGTGCCAGCAGTTTGATCGAGGGAGGTGAAGCTTTCTTT	CASSLIEGGEAFF
TRBV10-3	.	many	TRBJ1-1	TGTGCCATCAGTGAGGGGGGAGGGAACACTGAAGCTTTCTTT	CAISEGGGNTEAFF
TRBV11-2	.	many	TRBJ2-1	TGTGCCAGCAGCTTAGCGGCCCCAGGCTACAATGAGCAGTTCTTC	CASSLAAPGYNEQFF
TRBV28	.	few	TRBJ1-5	TGTGCCAGCAGTTTAGAAACGGCGGATCAGCCCCAGCATTTT	CASSLETADQPQHF
TRBV5-1	TRBD1	many	TRBJ2-7	TGCGCCAGCAGCTTGGCCGGGACAGGGTTCCACGAGCAGTACTTC	CASSLAGTGFHEQYF
TRBV19	.	.	TRBJ2-2	TGTGCCAGCGGGGCGGGGAACACCGGGGAGCTGTTTTTT	CASGAGNTGELFF
TRBV28	TRBD2	.	TRBJ2-3	TGTGCCAGCAGCTTCGGACTAGCACGAAGGATAACAGATACGCAGTATTTT	CASSFGLARRITDTQYF
TRBV5-8	.	many	TRBJ2-7	TGTGCCAGCAGCTTAAAGGTGGGCCCTTCTAGCTCCTACGAGCAGTACTTC	CASSLKVGPSSSYEQYF
TRBV5-6	.	.	TRBJ2-7	TGTGCCAGCAGCTTGGTTTTATCGGGGTTCTACGAGCAGTACTTC	CASSLVLSGFYEQYF
TRBV5-1	.	.	TRBJ1-3	TGCGCCACACGAGATACAGGGAGAGGAAACACCATATATTTT	CATRDTGRGNTIYF
TRBV7-7	.	few	TRBJ2-3	TGTGCTAGCAGCTTTGCGGGGCCCACAGATACGCAGTATTTT	CASSFAGPTDTQYF
TRBV4-1	TRBD1	.	TRBJ2-1	TGCGCCAGCAGCCTGGGACAGGAACTTTACAATGAGCAGTTCTTC	CASSLGQELYNEQFF
TRBV20-1	TRBD2	many	TRBJ2-7	TGCAGTGCTAGAGATACGGCTAGCGGGAGTTACGAGCAGTACTTC	CSARDTASGSYEQYF
TRBV5-1	TRBD2	many	TRBJ2-3	TGCGCCAGCAGCTCCGCGGGGGGTCGCACAGATACGCAGTATTTT	CASSSAGGRTDTQYF
TRBV12-3/TRBV12-4	.	.	TRBJ1-6	TGTGCCAGCAGTTTACGGGGTTACAATTCACCCCTCCACTTT	CASSLRGYNSPLHF
TRBV6-1	TRBD2	few	TRBJ2-7	TGTGCCAGCAGGGGAGGGAACGAGCAGTACTTC	CASRGGNEQYF
TRBV20-1	.	many	TRBJ1-3	TGCAGTGGGGGGGGGTCATCTGGAAACACCATATATTTT	CSGGGSSGNTIYF
TRBV24-1	TRBD1	.	TRBJ1-5	TGTGCCACCAGTGACAGTGGACAGGTTCCTTTTAGCAATCAGCCCCAGCATTTT	CATSDSGQVPFSNQPQHF